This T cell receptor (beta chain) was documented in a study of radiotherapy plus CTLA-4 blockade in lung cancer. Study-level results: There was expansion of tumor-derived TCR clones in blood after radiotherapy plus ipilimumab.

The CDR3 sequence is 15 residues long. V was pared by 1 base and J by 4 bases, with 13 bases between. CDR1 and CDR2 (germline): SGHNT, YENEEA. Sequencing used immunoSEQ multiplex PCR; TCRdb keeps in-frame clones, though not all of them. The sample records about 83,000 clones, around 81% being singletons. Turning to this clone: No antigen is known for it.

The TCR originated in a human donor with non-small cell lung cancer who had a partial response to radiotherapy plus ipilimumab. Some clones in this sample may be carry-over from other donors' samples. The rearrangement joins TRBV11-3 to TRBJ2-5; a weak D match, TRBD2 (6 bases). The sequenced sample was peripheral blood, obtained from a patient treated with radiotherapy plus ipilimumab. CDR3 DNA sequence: TGTGCCAGCAGCTTAGCGGGGACTCGAGCAGAGACCCAGTACTTC. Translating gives CASSLAGTRAETQYF.